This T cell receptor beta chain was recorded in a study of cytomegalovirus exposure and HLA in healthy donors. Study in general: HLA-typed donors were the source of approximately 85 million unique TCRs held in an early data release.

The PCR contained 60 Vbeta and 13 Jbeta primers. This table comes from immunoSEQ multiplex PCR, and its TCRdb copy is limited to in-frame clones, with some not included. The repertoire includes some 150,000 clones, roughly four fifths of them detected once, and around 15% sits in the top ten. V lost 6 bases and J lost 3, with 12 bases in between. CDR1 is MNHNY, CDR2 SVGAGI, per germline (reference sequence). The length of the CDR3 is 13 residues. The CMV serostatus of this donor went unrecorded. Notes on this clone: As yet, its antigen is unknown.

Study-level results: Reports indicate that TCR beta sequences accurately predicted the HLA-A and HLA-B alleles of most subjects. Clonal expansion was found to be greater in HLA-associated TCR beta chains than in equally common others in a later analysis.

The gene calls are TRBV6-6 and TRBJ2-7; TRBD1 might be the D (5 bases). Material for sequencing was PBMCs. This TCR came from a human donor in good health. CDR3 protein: CASRGRTNYEQYF. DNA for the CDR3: TGTGCCAGCAGGGGCAGGACAAACTACGAGCAGTACTTC.